These 15 T cell receptor beta chains originate from one sample sequenced in a study of beta chain features in type 1 diabetes (dated by TCRdb to 2017 to 2018). The study at large found these results: In all four CD4+ subsets, TCRB CDR3 length was moderately but significantly shorter in type 1 diabetes patients.

No antigen has been identified for these receptors. Receptors were amplified or captured by the immunoSEQ multiplex PCR assay. The entire isolated RNA was reverse transcribed using the High Capacity cDNA Reverse Transcription Kit, and thus expressed TCRB transcripts were sequenced. TCRdb's version of the immuneACCESS table is confined to in-frame rearrangements and falls short of the full clone set. An unresolved V gene accounts for under half of the shortfall where checked; the remainder is of unknown origin. The sample yields roughly 300,000 clones; around an eighth were counted once. The top ten constitute under 0.02% of the sample. Source material: naive CD4+ T cells from blood. The cell subset or site label here, explained by the study, means: true naive CD4+ T cells. These receptors all stem from a man younger than 45 with type 1 diabetes.

This clone showed up just a few times. This chain links TRBV14 with TRBJ1-2; possible D gene TRBD1, 6 bases. Trimming stripped 3 bases from V and 3 bases from J, with 14 bases between. The CDR3 is made up of 15 amino acids. Germline V gene sequence: CDR1 SGHDN, CDR2 FVKESK. CDR3 region: CASSQQGQQHYGYTF. CDR3 coding DNA: TGTGCCAGCAGCCAGCAAGGACAGCAGCACTATGGCTACACCTTC.

This clone appeared a few times. CDR3 nucleotides: TGTGCCAGTAGTGCCCGACTGGGCTACACCTTC. This gives the protein CASSARLGYTF. The V gene is TRBV19, the J gene TRBJ1-2; D call uncertain. This CDR3 is 11 amino acids long. V lost 5 bases and J lost 8, with 9 bases in between. Germline CDR1 LNHDA, CDR2 SQIVND (reference sequence).

This clone was detected a few times. The chain employs TRBV5-1 and TRBJ2-2; 9 bases are a match to TRBD2. V shed 4 bases and J 6 bases; nucleotides not matched to a gene: 4. Germline V CDR1 and CDR2: SGHRS, YFSETQ. The CDR3 extends over 14 amino acids. The CDR3 DNA reads TGCGCCAGCAGCATCGGGACTAGCCCCGGGGAGCTGTTTTTT. It specifies CASSIGTSPGELFF.

In this sample, this clone turned up a few times. The rearrangement links TRBV6-5 to TRBJ2-3; 9 positions agree with TRBD1. The ends lost 5 bases at V and 6 bases at J; junction bases unmatched: 9. Germline loops: CDR1 MNHEY, CDR2 SVGAGI. The CDR3 is made up of 15 amino acids. The CDR3: CASSILGTGPDTQYF. CDR3 DNA: TGTGCCAGCAGTATCCTCGGGACAGGGCCCGATACGCAGTATTTT.

This clone appeared a few times. The chain couples TRBV30 to TRBJ2-5; 7 bases fit TRBD1. The tail of the sequence fits TRBJ2-7 better, so the J call may be wrong. The germline CDR1 and CDR2 sequences are GTSNPN and SVGIG (reference sequence). This CDR3 is 12 amino acids long. The CDR3 is CAWSAGGYEQYF. The CDR3 DNA reads TGTGCCTGGAGTGCAGGGGGCTACGAGCAGTACTTC.

The chain is built from TRBV29-1 and TRBJ2-3, with D perhaps TRBD1 (6 bases). The CDR3 extends over 15 amino acids. Germline V lookup: CDR1 SQVTM, CDR2 ANQGSEA. V was shortened by 6 bases and J by 5 bases, with 21 bases between the two germline ends. The CDR3 nucleotides are TGCAGCGTGAAACAGGGCGCACCCTCTCGAGATACGCAGTATTTT. This sequence encodes CSVKQGAPSRDTQYF.

This clone was seen more than once but under ten times. The chain joins TRBV4-2 to TRBJ2-7; 9 bases are shared with TRBD1. The CDR3 has 15 amino acids. Germline CDR1 and CDR2: LGHNA and YNFKEQ. Unmatched junction bases numbered 8, after V lost 3 bases and J lost 5 bases. The CDR3 is CASSHRRQGEDEQYF. CDR3 DNA sequence: TGTGCCAGCAGCCACCGAAGACAGGGGGAGGACGAGCAGTACTTC.

The chain uses TRBV19 and TRBJ2-1; the D is unclear. Trimming stripped 7 bases from V and 0 bases from J, with 7 bases between. CDR3 length: 13 amino acids. Germline values: CDR1 LNHDA, CDR2 SQIVND (reference sequence). The CDR3 region has the DNA TGTGCCAGTACAGGTAGCTCCTACAATGAGCAGTTCTTC. It yields the protein CASTGSSYNEQFF.

Only a few counts were recorded for this clone. V and J are TRBV7-9 and TRBJ2-7, with 9 bases that match TRBD2. This CDR3 spans 17 amino acids. V lost 6 bases to trimming and J lost 4 bases; unmatched junction nucleotides: 16. Germline V lookup: CDR1 SEHNR, CDR2 FQNEAQ (reference sequence). This CDR3 reads CASSSRLAGPNGYEQYF. CDR3 in DNA: TGTGCCAGCAGTTCCCGTCTAGCGGGACCAAACGGGTACGAGCAGTACTTC. Based on the CDR3 plus reference TRBV7-9 and TRBJ2-7, the full variable domain is DTGVSQNPRHKITKRGQNVTFRCDPISEHNRLYWYRQTLGQGPEFLTYFQNEAQLEKSRLLSDRFSAERPKGSFSTLEIQRTEQGDSAMYLCASSSRLAGPNGYEQYFGPGTRLTVT.

V is TRBV6-5 and J is TRBJ2-5, with D hard to call. The ends were cut back, 0 bases at V and 2 bases at J, with 7 bases in the middle. In germline, CDR1 is MNHEY, CDR2 SVGAGI. The CDR3 is 14 residues long. Here the CDR3 reads CASSYSFGQETQYF. The CDR3 DNA follows: TGTGCCAGCAGTTACTCGTTCGGGCAAGAGACCCAGTACTTC.

V and J are TRBV5-1 and TRBJ2-5; a possible D gene is TRBD1 (6 bases). Germline V gives CDR1 SGHRS, CDR2 YFSETQ. V gave up 1 base and J gave up 2 bases, with 15 bases separating them. CDR3 size: 16 residues. Here the CDR3 reads CASSLRSQGNQETQYF. CDR3 DNA sequence: TGCGCCAGCAGCTTGAGGTCTCAGGGGAATCAAGAGACCCAGTACTTC.

This clone has a handful of counts. Additional DNA sequences in this sample encode the identical CDR3. The chain is built from TRBV7-9 and TRBJ2-5, with 9 bases identical to TRBD1. CDR3 length equals 14 residues. V gave up 5 bases and J gave up 2 bases; unmatched junction bases: 3. Per the germline V gene, CDR1 is SEHNR and CDR2 is FQNEAQ (reference sequence). CDR3 loop: CASSHGQGQETQYF. CDR3 in DNA: TGTGCCAGCAGCCATGGACAGGGGCAAGAGACCCAGTACTTC.

This chain connects TRBV10-3 to TRBJ1-1, with 9 bases matching TRBD1. Germline lookup yields CDR1 ENHRY and CDR2 SYGVKD. The length of the CDR3 is 14 residues. With V trimmed by 6 bases and J by 5 bases, 7 bases remained unmatched. As DNA, the CDR3 is TGTGCCATCAGAAAGACAGGGGGGGAGACTGAAGCTTTCTTT. It encodes CAIRKTGGETEAFF.

This clone was counted between two and nine times. At the DNA level, this CDR3 is encoded by other sequences in the same sample as well. This chain joins TRBV5-1 and TRBJ2-1; TRBD1 matches 7 bases. This CDR3 contains 14 residues. From germline, CDR1 is SGHRS and CDR2 YFSETQ. The J segment lost 8 bases and the V segment lost 2 bases, leaving 7 bases of the junction unmatched. The CDR3 here is CASSFRQGGDEQFF. In DNA form, the CDR3 reads TGCGCCAGCAGCTTCCGACAGGGTGGTGATGAGCAGTTCTTC.

The chain carries TRBV25-1 and TRBJ2-2; 11 positions match TRBD1. V lost 4 bases, J lost 0 bases, and 7 bases stayed unmatched. This CDR3 region has 18 residues. CDR1 is MGHDK, CDR2 SYGVNS, per germline. DNA of the CDR3: TGTGCCAGCAGTGGAGGGACAGGGGGACACCCGAACACCGGGGAGCTGTTTTTT. Amino acid sequence: CASSGGTGGHPNTGELFF.